Described below is a single TCR beta chain sequence and its context. Clones were read by immunoSEQ multiplex PCR, and TCRdb kept only the in-frame ones, dropping some. Among 150,000 to 200,000 clones listed, almost 90% were seen once. These data come from a study of control samples from healthy donors and cancer patients. Trimming took 11 bases from V and 6 from J, leaving 21 bases between them. The CDR3 is 14 residues long. Germline V gene lookup returns CDR1 WSHSY and CDR2 SAAADI. Sample: blood. The chain employs TRBV10-2 and TRBJ2-3; D is perhaps TRBD2 (7 bases). This sequence originates from a woman between 45 and 65 years old in good health. The CDR3 DNA reads as TGCGCCTCTTCAAGGGTACAGGGAGGGGATACGCAGTATTTT. Its protein is CASSRVQGGDTQYF.